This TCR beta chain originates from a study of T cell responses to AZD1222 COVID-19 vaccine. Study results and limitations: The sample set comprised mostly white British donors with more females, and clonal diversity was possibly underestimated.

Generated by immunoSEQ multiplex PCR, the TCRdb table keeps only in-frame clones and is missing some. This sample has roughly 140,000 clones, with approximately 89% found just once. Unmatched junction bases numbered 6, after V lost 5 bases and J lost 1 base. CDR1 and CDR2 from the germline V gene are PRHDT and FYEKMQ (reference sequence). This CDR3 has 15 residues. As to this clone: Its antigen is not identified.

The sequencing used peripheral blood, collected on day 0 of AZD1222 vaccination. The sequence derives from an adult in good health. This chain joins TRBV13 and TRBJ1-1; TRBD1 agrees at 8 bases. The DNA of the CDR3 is TGTGCCAGCAGCCCGACAGGGGAGGGGAACACTGAAGCTTTCTTT. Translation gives CASSPTGEGNTEAFF. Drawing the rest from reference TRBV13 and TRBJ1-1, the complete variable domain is AAGVIQSPRHLIKEKRETATLKCYPIPRHDTVYWYQQGPGQDPQFLISFYEKMQSDKGSIPDRFSAQQFSDYHSELNMSSLELGDSALYFCASSPTGEGNTEAFFGQGTRLTVV.